One sample yielded the 28 T cell receptor beta chains listed below, sequenced in a study of blood T cells in healthy people across ages (dated by TCRdb to the mid-2010s). The library was generated by 5' RACE. The sequencer listed for this sample is Illumina HiSeq 2500. The second PCR ran for about 6 to 12 cycles and used a J-beta primer mix along with a sample-barcoded 5' primer. TCRdb trimmed the raw reads at Q25, called clones with MiXCR and kept productive beta chains. All rows with the same CDR3 protein become a single entry with the most common DNA and genes. This sample lists some 1,500,000 distinct CDR3 sequences; less than 45% were detected once. In total, the top ten clones hold under 5% of the sample. The sample comprised blood. These receptors came from a woman aged 18-30 years in good health.

The chain recombines TRBV20-1 with TRBJ2-3, with 9 bases lining up with TRBD2. The CDR3 loop spans 16 amino acids. The trim removed 5 bases at V and 5 bases at J, leaving 14 bases unmatched. CDR1 is DFQATT, CDR2 SNEGSKA, per germline (reference sequence). This chain's CDR3 is CSAQRPSGIRGDTQYF. In DNA, the CDR3 is TGCAGTGCTCAAAGGCCTAGCGGGATAAGGGGAGATACGCAGTATTTT.

The rearrangement joins TRBV6-6 to TRBJ2-5; D gene ambiguous. Germline CDR1 and CDR2: MNHNY and SVGAGI (reference sequence). V lost 0 bases and J 4 bases, leaving 9 bases between the germline ends. The CDR3 sequence is 14 residues long. This chain's CDR3 is CASSYSAKAETQYF. The CDR3 coding sequence is TGTGCCAGCAGTTACTCGGCCAAGGCAGAGACCCAGTACTTC.

The CDR3: CSADRAYEQYF. In nucleotides, the CDR3 is TGCAGTGCGGACCGGGCCTACGAGCAGTACTTC. This sequence joins TRBV20-1 and TRBJ2-4, with no clear D. The J call may be wrong; the DNA end is better matched by TRBJ2-7. Per the germline V gene, CDR1 is DFQATT and CDR2 is SNEGSKA (reference sequence). The CDR3 contains 11 residues.

The V call is TRBV7-8, the J call TRBJ1-5; D gene uncertain. Germline CDR1 SGHVS, CDR2 FQNEAQ. V was trimmed by 5 bases and J by 4 bases, leaving 18 bases between them. There are 16 residues in the CDR3. The DNA of the CDR3 is TGTGCCAGCAGCCCCCGGGAAGGGATTATAAATCAGCCCCAGCATTTT. Translation: CASSPREGIINQPQHF.

V gene TRBV18 combines with J gene TRBJ1-1; D perhaps matches TRBD1 (5 bases). The V end was cut by 3 bases, the J end by 1 base, with 12 bases between. This CDR3 contains 15 residues. Looked up from germline, CDR1 is KGHSH and CDR2 is LQKENI. DNA for the CDR3: TGTGCCAGCTCACCCCAGGGCCAGAAGAACACTGAAGCTTTCTTT. As protein: CASSPQGQKNTEAFF. The entire variable domain, with the rest obtained from reference TRBV18 and TRBJ1-1, is as follows: NAGVMQNPRHLVRRRGQEARLRCSPMKGHSHVYWYRQLPEEGLKFMVYLQKENIIDESGMPKERFSAEFPKEGPSILRIQQVVRGDSAAYFCASSPQGQKNTEAFFGQGTRLTVV.

The rearrangement joins TRBV28 to TRBJ2-3, with D hard to call. Deletions cut 6 bases from V and 6 bases from J, with 25 bases between. Germline values: CDR1 MDHEN, CDR2 SYDVKM. The CDR3 extends over 17 amino acids. CDR3 in amino acids: CASSPSGSQQNRDTQYF. The CDR3 bases are TGTGCCAGCAGCCCCTCGGGCTCCCAGCAAAATAGGGATACGCAGTATTTT.

The V and J genes are TRBV5-1 and TRBJ1-1; no definite D call. The CDR3 loop spans 13 amino acids. The germline V and J ends were trimmed by 2 bases and 0 bases, with 5 bases remaining between them. The germline CDR1 and CDR2 sequences are SGHRS and YFSETQ. CDR3 in amino acids: CASSFNMNTEAFF. DNA of the CDR3: TGCGCCAGCAGCTTTAATATGAACACTGAAGCTTTCTTT.

Only one count was recorded for this clonotype. This may arise from a read error, as a much more abundant clone is one base away. The V call is TRBV25-1, the J call TRBJ2-4, with D maybe TRBD1 (6 bases). The germline V gene has CDR1 MGHDK and CDR2 SYGVNS. V gave up 3 bases and J gave up 13 bases, with 22 bases separating them. This CDR3 is built from 15 residues. CDR3: CASSETGGIINEQYF. The DNA of the CDR3 is TGTGCCAGCAGTGAGACAGGAGGAATTATCAATGAGCAGTACTTC.

The chain has TRBV12-3 or TRBV12-4 and TRBJ1-2, with D maybe TRBD1 (5 bases). V dropped 2 bases and J dropped 7 bases, with 11 bases sitting between them. The CDR3 consists of 13 residues. DNA of the CDR3: TGTGCCAGCAGTTTACATCCGGGGGGTGGCTACACCTTC. Translating gives CASSLHPGGGYTF.

The V and J genes are TRBV20-1 and TRBJ2-1; 16 positions match TRBD2. The CDR3 contains 17 residues. Germline V gene data show CDR1 as DFQATT and CDR2 as SNEGSKA (reference sequence). V lost 3 bases, J lost 3 bases, and 5 bases stayed unmatched. In DNA form, the CDR3 reads TGCAGTGCTAGCAAGGGGACTAGCGGGAGGGGCTACAATGAGCAGTTCTTC. Amino acid sequence: CSASKGTSGRGYNEQFF.

In its sample, this clonotype was seen a few times. The chain recombines TRBV12-3 or TRBV12-4 with TRBJ2-2, with unresolved D. Trimming shortened V by 6 bases and J by 9 bases, and 14 bases separated the two germline ends. The CDR3 spans 13 residues. The CDR3 DNA sequence: TGTGCCAGCAGCCCCACCCCTGGGCGGGAGCTGTTTTTT. Translating it yields CASSPTPGRELFF.

This clonotype showed up just a few times. J is TRBJ2-5 and V is TRBV7-3; D possibly corresponds to TRBD2 (5 bases). With 1 base removed from V and 1 base from J, the gap between germline ends came to 10 bases. Germline CDR1 and CDR2: SGHTA and FQGTGA. The CDR3 contains 15 residues. The CDR3 spells CASSLKASSQETQYF. CDR3 nucleotides: TGTGCCAGCAGCTTAAAGGCTAGCAGCCAAGAGACCCAGTACTTC. Supplemented by reference TRBV7-3 and TRBJ2-5, the full variable domain reads GAGVSQTPSNKVTEKGKYVELRCDPISGHTALYWYRQSLGQGPEFLIYFQGTGAADDSGLPNDRFFAVRPEGSVSTLKIQRTERGDSAVYLCASSLKASSQETQYFGPGTRLLVL.

The chain carries TRBV20-1 and TRBJ1-2; D is uncertain. Trimming took 3 bases from V and 7 from J, leaving 24 bases between them. The CDR3 contains 16 residues. Per the germline V gene, CDR1 is DFQATT and CDR2 is SNEGSKA (reference sequence). In nucleotides, the CDR3 is TGCAGTGCTAGTCGGCGTCTAGCTACTCTCGAGGGTGGCTACACCTTC. It is translated as CSASRRLATLEGGYTF.

J is TRBJ2-1 and V is TRBV7-2; unclear D gene. In germline, CDR1 is SGHTA, CDR2 FQGNSA. The CDR3 contains 11 residues. V shed 5 bases and J shed 10 bases, with 9 bases lying between them. The CDR3 bases are TGTGCCAGCAGCCATACCTACGAGCAGTTCTTC. Encoded protein: CASSHTYEQFF. The whole variable domain, filled in from reference TRBV7-2 and TRBJ2-1, reads GAGVSQSPSNKVTEKGKDVELRCDPISGHTALYWYRQSLGQGLEFLIYFQGNSAPDKSGLPSDRFSAERTGGSVSTLTIQRTQQEDSAVYLCASSHTYEQFFGPGTRLTVL.

The chain employs TRBV15 and TRBJ2-3, with TRBD1 matching 8 bases. J was trimmed by 4 bases and V by 0 bases; bases with no gene match: 0. The CDR3 covers 14 residues. The germline CDR1 and CDR2 sequences are LNHNV and YYDKDF (reference sequence). The CDR3 sequence: CATSREQGADTQYF. CDR3 DNA sequence: TGTGCCACCAGCAGAGAACAGGGGGCAGATACGCAGTATTTT.

This chain uses TRBV2 with TRBJ2-1, with D maybe TRBD2 (6 bases). There are 14 residues in the CDR3. Looked up from germline, CDR1 is SNHLY and CDR2 is FYNNEI. V gave up 3 bases and J gave up 4 bases, with 10 bases separating them. The CDR3 loop reads CASSDGLAYNEQFF. The CDR3 DNA follows: TGTGCCAGCAGTGACGGGCTAGCGTACAATGAGCAGTTCTTC.

A few counts support this clonotype. The J gene is TRBJ2-7, the V gene TRBV4-1; 11 bases line up with TRBD1. The CDR3 has 14 residues. V gave up 4 bases and J gave up 7 bases; unmatched junction bases: 6. The germline CDR1 and CDR2 sequences are MGHRA and YSYEKL. CDR3 DNA sequence: TGCGCCAGCAGCCTAGGACAGGGGGCGGAGGAGCAGTACTTC. It is translated as CASSLGQGAEEQYF.

V gene TRBV11-2 combines with J gene TRBJ1-1; possible D gene TRBD1, 6 bases. V lost 5 bases and J lost 0, with 16 bases in between. The CDR3 is 16 amino acids. Germline V gene data show CDR1 as SGHAT and CDR2 as FQNNGV. The CDR3 loop reads CASSLNRWGLNTEAFF. CDR3 sequence (DNA): TGTGCCAGCAGCCTAAATAGGTGGGGGCTGAACACTGAAGCTTTCTTT.

This clonotype appeared a few times. The chain couples TRBV7-9 to TRBJ1-4; D is uncertain. The CDR3 loop spans 14 amino acids. Trimming pared 5 bases from V and 6 bases from J, leaving 13 bases between. Germline CDR1 SEHNR, CDR2 FQNEAQ (reference sequence). CDR3 residues: CASSAVAAHEKLFF. CDR3 bases: TGTGCCAGCAGCGCCGTAGCGGCCCATGAAAAACTGTTTTTT.

This clonotype came up once. CDR3 coding DNA: TGTGCCAGCAGCATCGACAGGGTGGCTAATGAAAAACTGTTTTTT. Amino acids: CASSIDRVANEKLFF. The genes are TRBV5-5 and TRBJ1-4, with 7 nucleotides matching TRBD1. V gave up 4 bases and J gave up 3 bases; unmatched junction bases: 6. Germline CDR1 and CDR2: SGHKS and YYEKEE (reference sequence). The CDR3 totals 15 residues.

This clonotype was counted a few times. V gene TRBV28 combines with J gene TRBJ1-1; 8 bases are a match to TRBD1. This CDR3 comprises 13 residues. V gave up 6 bases and J gave up 0 bases; unmatched junction bases: 0. Germline-derived CDR1 and CDR2 are MDHEN and SYDVKM. The DNA for the CDR3 is TGTGCCAGCAGGGGACAGGTGAACACTGAAGCTTTCTTT. It encodes CASRGQVNTEAFF.

This clonotype appeared a few times. The chain uses TRBV24-1 and TRBJ2-3, with 13 bases lining up with TRBD2. The V segment lost 0 bases and the J segment 7 bases; nucleotides outside the gene matches: 6. This CDR3 spans 17 amino acids. CDR1 is KGHDR, CDR2 SFDVKD, per germline. CDR3 DNA: TGTGCCACCAGTGATTTGGGGACTAGCGGGATCGCAAATACGCAGTATTTT. This gives the protein CATSDLGTSGIANTQYF.

This clonotype came up a few times. The chain recombines TRBV25-1 with TRBJ2-5; a weak D match, TRBD2 (5 bases). Germline V gene sequence: CDR1 MGHDK, CDR2 SYGVNS. V was cut by 2 bases and J by 5 bases, with 15 bases left in between. This CDR3 has 15 amino acids. CDR3 protein: CASSEALGHQETQYF. The DNA of the CDR3 is TGTGCCAGCAGTGAAGCACTAGGCCATCAGGAGACCCAGTACTTC.

V usage is TRBV5-1 and J usage is TRBJ1-2; no clear D gene. V lost 0 bases and J lost 7, with 13 bases in between. The CDR3 sequence is 14 residues long. Germline V gives CDR1 SGHRS, CDR2 YFSETQ. The CDR3 coding sequence is TGCGCCAGCAGCTTGGCACCAGGAAGAGTTGGCTACACCTTC. Translated: CASSLAPGRVGYTF.

The chain carries TRBV5-1 and TRBJ2-7, with D maybe TRBD2 (6 bases). Germline V gene data show CDR1 as SGHRS and CDR2 as YFSETQ. The CDR3 has 15 amino acids. Between the trimmed V and J ends, which lost 5 bases and 2 bases, there was a span of 17 bases. In DNA form, the CDR3 reads TGCGCCAGCAGACCCACGGCTAGCGACACCTACGAGCAGTACTTC. It yields the protein CASRPTASDTYEQYF.

With regard to this clonotype: Germline and junction disagree at one end, which may indicate a read error. This chain uses TRBV3-1 with TRBJ2-7; D is unclear. This CDR3 region has 15 residues. Germline V gene sequence: CDR1 LGHDT, CDR2 YNNKEL (reference sequence). The CDR3 DNA is TGTGCCAGCAGCCAATACGGCGTCCTCTCCTACGAGCAGTACTTT. This codes for CASSQYGVLSYEQYF.

This clonotype has a handful of counts. The rearrangement uses TRBV9 and TRBJ2-3; maybe TRBD2 (6 bases). The V gene's germline CDR1 is SGDLS and CDR2 YYNGEE. The CDR3 is 15 residues long. The V end lost 0 bases, the J end lost 2 bases, and 10 bases lay between the germline ends. The CDR3 region is CASSVAAGYTDTQYF. In DNA form, the CDR3 reads TGTGCCAGCAGCGTAGCTGCGGGGTACACAGATACGCAGTATTTT.

This clonotype showed up just once. V is TRBV7-3 and J is TRBJ2-1; 10 nucleotides align to TRBD2. The length of the CDR3 is 15 residues. The germline V gene encodes CDR1 SGHTA and CDR2 FQGTGA. V lost 5 bases, J lost 7 bases, and 8 bases stayed unmatched. In DNA, the CDR3 is TGTGCCAGCAGCCCATCGGCTAGCGGGAGTAATGAGCAGTTCTTC. Its protein product is CASSPSASGSNEQFF.